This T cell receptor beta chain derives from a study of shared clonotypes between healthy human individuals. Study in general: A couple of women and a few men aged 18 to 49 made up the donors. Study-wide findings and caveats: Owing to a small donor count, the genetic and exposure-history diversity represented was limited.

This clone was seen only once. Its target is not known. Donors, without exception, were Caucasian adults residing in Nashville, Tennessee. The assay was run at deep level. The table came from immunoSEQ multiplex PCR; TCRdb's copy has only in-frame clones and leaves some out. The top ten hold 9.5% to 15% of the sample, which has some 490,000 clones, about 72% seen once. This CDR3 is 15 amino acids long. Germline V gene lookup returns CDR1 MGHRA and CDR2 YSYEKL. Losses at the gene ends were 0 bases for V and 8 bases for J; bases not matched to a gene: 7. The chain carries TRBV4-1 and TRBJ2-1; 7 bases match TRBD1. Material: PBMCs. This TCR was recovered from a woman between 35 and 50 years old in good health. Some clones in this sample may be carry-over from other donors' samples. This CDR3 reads CASSQDRGGRDEQFF. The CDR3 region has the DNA TGCGCCAGCAGCCAAGACAGAGGGGGCAGGGATGAGCAGTTCTTC.